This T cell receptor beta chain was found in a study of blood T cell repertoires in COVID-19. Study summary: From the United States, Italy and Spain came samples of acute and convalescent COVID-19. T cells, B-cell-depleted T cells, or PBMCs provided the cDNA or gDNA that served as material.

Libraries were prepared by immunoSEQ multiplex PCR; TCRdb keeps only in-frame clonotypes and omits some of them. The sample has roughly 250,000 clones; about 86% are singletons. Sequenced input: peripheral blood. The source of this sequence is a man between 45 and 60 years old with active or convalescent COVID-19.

The CDR3, as DNA: TGTGCCAGCAGTTGGGGGGGAAAGACCTACGAGCAGTACTTC. Residues: CASSWGGKTYEQYF. This chain links TRBV27 with TRBJ2-7, with 7 nucleotides matching TRBD2. Germline V gives CDR1 MNHEY, CDR2 SMNVEV (reference sequence). Losses at the gene ends were 4 bases for V and 2 bases for J; bases not matched to a gene: 5. The CDR3 covers 14 residues.